The sequence of this T cell receptor (beta chain) was determined in a study of blood T cell repertoires in COVID-19. Study context: Samples taken during acute and convalescent COVID-19 were collected in the United States, Italy and Spain. Sample material is recorded as cDNA or gDNA derived from T cells, B-cell-depleted T cells, or PBMCs.

Per the authors' pipeline: Using reference gene primer amplification, nucleated cell counts were estimated. Libraries were prepared by immunoSEQ multiplex PCR; TCRdb keeps only in-frame clonotypes and omits some of them. For V, J and clone size, that table is used; D and trimming come from the DNA. The table records roughly 89,000 clones, 80% to 90% of them present only once. The sample taken for sequencing was peripheral blood. The clonotype was recovered from a woman older than 75 with acute or convalescent COVID-19.

The CDR3 loop is CASSTVGRNGNQPQHF. DNA for the CDR3: TGTGCCAGCAGCACCGTGGGGCGCAACGGCAATCAGCCCCAGCATTTT. The chain uses TRBV7-2 and TRBJ1-5, with D perhaps TRBD1 (5 bases). The CDR3 totals 16 residues. Trimming removed 5 bases at V and 2 bases at J, with 16 bases between. Germline-derived CDR1 and CDR2 are SGHTA and FQGNSA.